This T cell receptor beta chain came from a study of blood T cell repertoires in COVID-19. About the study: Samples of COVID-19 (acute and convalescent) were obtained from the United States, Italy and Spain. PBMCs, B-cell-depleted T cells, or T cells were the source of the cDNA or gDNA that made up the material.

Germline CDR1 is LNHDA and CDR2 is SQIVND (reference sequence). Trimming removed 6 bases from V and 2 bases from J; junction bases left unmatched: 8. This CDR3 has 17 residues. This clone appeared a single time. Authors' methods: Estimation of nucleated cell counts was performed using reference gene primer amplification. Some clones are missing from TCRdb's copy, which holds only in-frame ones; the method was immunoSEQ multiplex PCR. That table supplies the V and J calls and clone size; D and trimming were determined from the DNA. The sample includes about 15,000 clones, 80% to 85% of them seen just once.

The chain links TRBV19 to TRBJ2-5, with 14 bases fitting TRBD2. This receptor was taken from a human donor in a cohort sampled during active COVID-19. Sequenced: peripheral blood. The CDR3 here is CASRPRGLAGDQETQYF. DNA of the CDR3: TGTGCCAGTAGGCCCCGGGGACTAGCGGGGGATCAAGAGACCCAGTACTTC.